Only one count was recorded for the clone carrying this TCR beta chain. As yet, its antigen is unknown. Repertoires were generated with immunoSEQ multiplex PCR, while TCRdb's copy carries only in-frame clones and drops some. The data contain roughly 120,000 clones, approximately 90% of them singletons. Germline values: CDR1 MDHEN, CDR2 SYDVKM. J was trimmed by 1 base and V by 6 bases; bases with no gene match: 10. This CDR3 is built from 18 residues. This sample stems from a study of T cell responses to AZD1222 COVID-19 vaccine. General observations from the study: Within unmutated variant regions lay the reported targets of nearly half of spike-specific TCRs. Females outnumbered males among donors, who were mostly white British; clonal diversity was possibly underestimated. At study baseline, merely six AZD1222 recipients were seropositive.

Sequenced material: peripheral blood, taken 28 days after the second AZD1222 dose. V and J are TRBV28 and TRBJ1-3; 12 nucleotides match TRBD1. This clonotype was obtained from an adult who received the AZD1222 COVID-19 vaccine. Here the CDR3 reads CASSPSPGQGASGNTIYF. In DNA, the CDR3 is TGTGCCAGCAGCCCCTCCCCGGGACAGGGGGCGTCTGGAAACACCATATATTTT.